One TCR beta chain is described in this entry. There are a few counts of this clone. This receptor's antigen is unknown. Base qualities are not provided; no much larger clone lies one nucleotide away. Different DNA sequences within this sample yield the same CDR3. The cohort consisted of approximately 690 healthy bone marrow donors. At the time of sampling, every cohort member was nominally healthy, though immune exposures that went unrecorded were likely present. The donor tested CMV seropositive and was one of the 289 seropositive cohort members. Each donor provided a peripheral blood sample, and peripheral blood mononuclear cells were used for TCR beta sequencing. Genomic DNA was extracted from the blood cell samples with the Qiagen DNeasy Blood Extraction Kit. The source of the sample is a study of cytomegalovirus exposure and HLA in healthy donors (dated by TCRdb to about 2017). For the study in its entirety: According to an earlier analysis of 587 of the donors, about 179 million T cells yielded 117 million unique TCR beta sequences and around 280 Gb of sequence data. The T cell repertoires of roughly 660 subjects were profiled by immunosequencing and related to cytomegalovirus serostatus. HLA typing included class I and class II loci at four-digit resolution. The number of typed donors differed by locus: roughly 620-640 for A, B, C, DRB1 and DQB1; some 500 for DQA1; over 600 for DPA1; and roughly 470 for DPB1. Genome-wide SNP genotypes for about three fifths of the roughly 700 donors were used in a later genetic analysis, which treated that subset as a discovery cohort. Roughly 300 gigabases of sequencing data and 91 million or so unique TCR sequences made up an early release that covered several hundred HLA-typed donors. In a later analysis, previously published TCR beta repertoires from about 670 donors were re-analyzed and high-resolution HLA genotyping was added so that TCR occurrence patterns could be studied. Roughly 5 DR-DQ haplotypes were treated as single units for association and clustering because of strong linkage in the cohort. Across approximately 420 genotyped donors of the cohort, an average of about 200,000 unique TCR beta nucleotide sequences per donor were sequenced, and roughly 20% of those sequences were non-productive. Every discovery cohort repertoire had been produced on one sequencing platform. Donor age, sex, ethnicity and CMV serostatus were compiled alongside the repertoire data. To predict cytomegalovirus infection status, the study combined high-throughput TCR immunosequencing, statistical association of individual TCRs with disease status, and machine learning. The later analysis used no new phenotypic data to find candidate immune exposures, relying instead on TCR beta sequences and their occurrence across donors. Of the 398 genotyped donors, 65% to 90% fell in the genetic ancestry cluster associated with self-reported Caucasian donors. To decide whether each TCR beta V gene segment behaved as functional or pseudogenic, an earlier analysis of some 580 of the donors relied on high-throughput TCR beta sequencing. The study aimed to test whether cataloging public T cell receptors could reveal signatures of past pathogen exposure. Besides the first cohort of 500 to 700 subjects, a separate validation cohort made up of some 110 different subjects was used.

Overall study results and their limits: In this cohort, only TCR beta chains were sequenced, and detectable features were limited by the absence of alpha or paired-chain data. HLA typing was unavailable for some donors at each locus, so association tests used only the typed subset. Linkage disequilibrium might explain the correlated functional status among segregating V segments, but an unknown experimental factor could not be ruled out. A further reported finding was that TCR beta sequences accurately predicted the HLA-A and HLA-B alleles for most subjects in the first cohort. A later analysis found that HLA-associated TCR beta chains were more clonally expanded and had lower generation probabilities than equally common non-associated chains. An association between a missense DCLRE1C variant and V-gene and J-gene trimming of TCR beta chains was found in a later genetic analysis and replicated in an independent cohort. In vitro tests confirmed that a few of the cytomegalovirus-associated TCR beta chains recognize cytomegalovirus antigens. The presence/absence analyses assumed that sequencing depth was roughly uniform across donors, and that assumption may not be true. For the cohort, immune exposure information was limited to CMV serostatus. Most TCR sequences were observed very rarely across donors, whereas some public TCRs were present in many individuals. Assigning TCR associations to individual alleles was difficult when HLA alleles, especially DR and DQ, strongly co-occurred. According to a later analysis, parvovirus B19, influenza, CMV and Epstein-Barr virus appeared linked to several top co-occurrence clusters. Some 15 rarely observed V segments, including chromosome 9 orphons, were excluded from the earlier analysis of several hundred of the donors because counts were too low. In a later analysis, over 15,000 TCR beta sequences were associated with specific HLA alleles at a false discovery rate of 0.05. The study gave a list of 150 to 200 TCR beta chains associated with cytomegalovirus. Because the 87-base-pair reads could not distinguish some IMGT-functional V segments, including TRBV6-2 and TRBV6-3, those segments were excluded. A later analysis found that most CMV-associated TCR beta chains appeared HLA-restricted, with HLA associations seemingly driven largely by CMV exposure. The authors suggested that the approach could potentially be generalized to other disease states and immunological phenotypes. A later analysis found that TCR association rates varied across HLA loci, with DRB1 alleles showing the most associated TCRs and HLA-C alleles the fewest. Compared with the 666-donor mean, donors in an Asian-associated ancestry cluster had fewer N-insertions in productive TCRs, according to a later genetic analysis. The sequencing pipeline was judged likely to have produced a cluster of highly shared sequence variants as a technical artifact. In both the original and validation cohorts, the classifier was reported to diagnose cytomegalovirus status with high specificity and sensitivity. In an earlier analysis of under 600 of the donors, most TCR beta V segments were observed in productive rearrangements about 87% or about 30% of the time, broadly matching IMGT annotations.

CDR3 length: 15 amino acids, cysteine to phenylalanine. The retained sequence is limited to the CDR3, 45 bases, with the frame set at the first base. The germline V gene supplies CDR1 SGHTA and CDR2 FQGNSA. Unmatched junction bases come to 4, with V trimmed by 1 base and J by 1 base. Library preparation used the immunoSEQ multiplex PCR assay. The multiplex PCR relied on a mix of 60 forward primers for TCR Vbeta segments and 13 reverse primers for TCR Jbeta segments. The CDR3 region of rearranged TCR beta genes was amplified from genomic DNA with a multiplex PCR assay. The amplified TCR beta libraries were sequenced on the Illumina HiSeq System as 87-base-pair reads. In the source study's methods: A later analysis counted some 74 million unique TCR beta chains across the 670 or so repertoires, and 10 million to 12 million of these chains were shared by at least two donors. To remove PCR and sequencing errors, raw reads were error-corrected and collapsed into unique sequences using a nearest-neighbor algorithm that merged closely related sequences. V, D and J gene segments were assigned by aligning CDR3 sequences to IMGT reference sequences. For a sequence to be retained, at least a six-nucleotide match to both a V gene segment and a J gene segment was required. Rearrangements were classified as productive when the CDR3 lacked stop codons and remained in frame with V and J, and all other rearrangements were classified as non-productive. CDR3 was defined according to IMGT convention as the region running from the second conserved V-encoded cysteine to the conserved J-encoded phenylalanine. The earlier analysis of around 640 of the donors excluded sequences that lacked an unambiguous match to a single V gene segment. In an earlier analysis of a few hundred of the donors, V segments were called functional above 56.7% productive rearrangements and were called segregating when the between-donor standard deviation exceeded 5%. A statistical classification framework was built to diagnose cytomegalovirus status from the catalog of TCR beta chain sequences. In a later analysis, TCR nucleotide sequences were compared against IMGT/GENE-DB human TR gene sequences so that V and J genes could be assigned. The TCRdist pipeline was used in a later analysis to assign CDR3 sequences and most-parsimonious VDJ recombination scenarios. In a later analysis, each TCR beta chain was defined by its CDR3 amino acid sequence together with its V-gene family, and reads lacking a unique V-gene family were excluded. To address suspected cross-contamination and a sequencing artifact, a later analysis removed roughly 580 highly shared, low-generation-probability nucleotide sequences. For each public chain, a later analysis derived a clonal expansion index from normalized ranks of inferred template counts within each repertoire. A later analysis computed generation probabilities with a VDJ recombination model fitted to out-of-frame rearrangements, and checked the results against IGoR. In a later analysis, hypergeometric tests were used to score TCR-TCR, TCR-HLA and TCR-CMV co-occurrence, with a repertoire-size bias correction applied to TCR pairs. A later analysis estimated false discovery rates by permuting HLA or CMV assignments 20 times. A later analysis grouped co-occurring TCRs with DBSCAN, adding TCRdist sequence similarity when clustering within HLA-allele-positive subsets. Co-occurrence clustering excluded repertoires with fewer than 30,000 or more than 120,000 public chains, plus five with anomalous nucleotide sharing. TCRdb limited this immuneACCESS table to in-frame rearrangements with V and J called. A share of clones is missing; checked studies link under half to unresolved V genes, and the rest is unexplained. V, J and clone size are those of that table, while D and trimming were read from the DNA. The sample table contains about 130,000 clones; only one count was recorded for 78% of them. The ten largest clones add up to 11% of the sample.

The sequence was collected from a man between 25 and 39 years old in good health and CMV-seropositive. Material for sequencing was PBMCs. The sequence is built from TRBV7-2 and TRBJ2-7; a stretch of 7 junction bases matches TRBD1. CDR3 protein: CASSLGWDRSYEQYF. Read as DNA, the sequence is TGTGCCAGCAGCTTAGGATGGGACAGATCCTACGAGCAGTACTTC.